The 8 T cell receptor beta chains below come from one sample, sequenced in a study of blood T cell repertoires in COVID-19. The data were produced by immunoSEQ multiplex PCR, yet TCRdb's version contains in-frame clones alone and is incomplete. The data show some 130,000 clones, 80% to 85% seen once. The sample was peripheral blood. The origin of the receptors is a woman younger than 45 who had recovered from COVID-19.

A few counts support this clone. The CDR3 protein is CASSADEKLFF. CDR3 coding DNA: TGTGCCAGCAGTGCCGATGAAAAACTGTTTTTT. V gene TRBV2 combines with J gene TRBJ1-4; D remains ambiguous. Germline V gene data show CDR1 as SNHLY and CDR2 as FYNNEI. V lost 4 bases and J lost 6, with 3 bases in between. This CDR3 contains 11 residues.

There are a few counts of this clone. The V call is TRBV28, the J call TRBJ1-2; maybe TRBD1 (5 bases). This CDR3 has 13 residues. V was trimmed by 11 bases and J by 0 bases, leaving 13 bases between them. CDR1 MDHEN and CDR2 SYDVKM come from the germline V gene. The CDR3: CAGGGGSNYGYTF. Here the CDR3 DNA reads TGTGCCGGAGGCGGGGGATCTAACTATGGCTACACCTTC.

The CDR3 loop is CASSPRLETYEQYF. CDR3 nucleotide sequence: TGTGCCAGCTCACCCAGACTGGAGACCTACGAGCAGTACTTC. The rearrangement links TRBV18 to TRBJ2-7; D uncertain. Trimming removed 3 bases from V and 2 bases from J, with 11 bases in between. Germline CDR1 KGHSH, CDR2 LQKENI. This CDR3 is built from 14 residues.

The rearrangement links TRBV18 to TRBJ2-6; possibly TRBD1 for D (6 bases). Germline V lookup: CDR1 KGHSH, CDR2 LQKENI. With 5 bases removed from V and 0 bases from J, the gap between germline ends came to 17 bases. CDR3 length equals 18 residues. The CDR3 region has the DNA TGTGCCAGCTCATCGCTATCGGACAGCAACTCTGGGGCCAACGTCCTGACTTTC. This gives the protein CASSSLSDSNSGANVLTF. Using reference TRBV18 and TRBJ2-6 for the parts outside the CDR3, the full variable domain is NAGVMQNPRHLVRRRGQEARLRCSPMKGHSHVYWYRQLPEEGLKFMVYLQKENIIDESGMPKERFSAEFPKEGPSILRIQQVVRGDSAAYFCASSSLSDSNSGANVLTFGAGSRLTVL.

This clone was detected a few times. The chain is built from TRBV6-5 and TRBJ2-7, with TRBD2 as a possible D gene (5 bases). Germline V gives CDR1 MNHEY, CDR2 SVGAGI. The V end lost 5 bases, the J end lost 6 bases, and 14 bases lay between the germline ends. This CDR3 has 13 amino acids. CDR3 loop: CASSLRGLGEQYF. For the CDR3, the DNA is TGTGCCAGCAGTCTTCGGGGTTTGGGCGAGCAGTACTTC.

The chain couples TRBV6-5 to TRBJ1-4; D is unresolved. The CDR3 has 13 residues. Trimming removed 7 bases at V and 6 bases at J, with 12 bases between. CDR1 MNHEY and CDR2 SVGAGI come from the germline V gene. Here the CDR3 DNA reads TGTGCCAGCACGAGAGGGAGGGATGAAAAACTGTTTTTT. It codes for CASTRGRDEKLFF.

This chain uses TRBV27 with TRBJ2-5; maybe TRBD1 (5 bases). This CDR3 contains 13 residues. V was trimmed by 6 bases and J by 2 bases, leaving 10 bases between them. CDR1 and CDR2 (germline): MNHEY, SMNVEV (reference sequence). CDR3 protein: CASSPRGQETQYF. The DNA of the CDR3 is TGTGCCAGCAGCCCAAGGGGACAAGAGACCCAGTACTTC.

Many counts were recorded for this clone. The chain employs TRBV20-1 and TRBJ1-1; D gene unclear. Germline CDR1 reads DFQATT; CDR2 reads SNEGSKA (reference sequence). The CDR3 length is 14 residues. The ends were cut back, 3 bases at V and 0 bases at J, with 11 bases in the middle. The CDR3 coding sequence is TGCAGTGCTAGTGGAGCGCGGATGAACACTGAAGCTTTCTTT. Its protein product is CSASGARMNTEAFF.